This T cell receptor (beta chain) appears in the sequencing data of a study of molecular identifiers for immune sequencing clone quantification. Looking at the study overall: In replicates, RNA from roughly 18,000 or 92,000 naive CD8 cells was split five ways, four sequenced.

Comment on this clonotype: Its target is unknown. A much larger clone is a single base away; this may be a read error.

CDR1 is SGHTA, CDR2 FQGNSA, per germline. CDR3 size: 14 residues. Trimming removed 5 bases at V and 5 bases at J, with 15 bases between. In preparing bulk TCR libraries, previously described methods and listed TCR primers were used. In TCRdb, the PCR reads were re-called with MiXCR into one record per CDR3 protein. The sample records 250,000 to 400,000 distinct CDR3 sequences, around 21% being singletons. Study observations and caveats: The share of molecules held by clones above 20 RNA copies was over 99% in effector cells and under 1% in naive cells.

Sample: naive CD8+ T cells from blood, with Jurkat cell RNA spiked in. Documented subset: FACS-sorted CD8+CD4-CCR7+CD45RA+ naive T cells. The V call is TRBV7-2, the J call TRBJ2-5; TRBD2 might be the D (7 bases). This clonotype was sampled from a human donor in good health. Some libraries in this study had Jurkat cell RNA spiked in. The CDR3 nucleotides are TGTGCCAGCAGCATAGTGGGGGGGCAGGAGACCCAGTACTTC. This encodes CASSIVGGQETQYF.